This record concerns one TCR beta chain sequence. This entry is derived from a study of blood T cell repertoires in COVID-19. Looking at the study overall: Whether acute or convalescent, the COVID-19 samples came from the United States, Italy and Spain. The analysed material was cDNA or gDNA that came from T cells, B-cell-depleted T cells, or PBMCs.

The CDR3 is 14 residues long. In germline, CDR1 is KGHDR, CDR2 SFDVKD. V lost 4 bases and J 5 bases, leaving 13 bases between the germline ends. The method was immunoSEQ multiplex PCR; TCRdb's version includes in-frame clones alone and lacks a portion of them. This sample yields hundreds of thousands of clones, of which roughly 87% are seen a single time; approximately 2% belongs to the top ten. Individuals drawn from around 25 US areas were about 18 to 95 years old. Allocation to cohorts depended on clinical history reported by the participants. Specimen: PBMCs or T cells enriched from blood (not recorded which). This receptor was identified in a woman under 30 with acute COVID-19. The V call is TRBV24-1, the J call TRBJ2-5, with D perhaps matching TRBD2 (7 bases). The CDR3 nucleotides read TGTGCCACCAGTGAACGGGGGGCGAGGGAGACCCAGTACTTC. This encodes CATSERGARETQYF.